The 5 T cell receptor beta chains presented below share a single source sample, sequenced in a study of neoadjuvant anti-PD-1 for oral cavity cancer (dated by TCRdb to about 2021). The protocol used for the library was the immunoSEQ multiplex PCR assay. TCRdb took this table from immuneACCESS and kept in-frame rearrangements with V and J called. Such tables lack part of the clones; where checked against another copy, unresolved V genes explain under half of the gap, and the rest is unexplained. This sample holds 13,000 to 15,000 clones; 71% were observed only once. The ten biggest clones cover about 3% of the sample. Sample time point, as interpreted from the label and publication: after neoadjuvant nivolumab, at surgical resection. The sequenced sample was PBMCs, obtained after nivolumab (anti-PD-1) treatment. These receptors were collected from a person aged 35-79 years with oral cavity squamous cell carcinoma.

The CDR3 here is CAWTGGKLYNEQFF. The CDR3 nucleotides are TGTGCCTGGACGGGCGGAAAGCTATACAATGAGCAGTTCTTC. The chain combines TRBV30 with TRBJ2-1; D unresolved. Germline loops: CDR1 GTSNPN, CDR2 SVGIG (reference sequence). CDR3 length: 14 residues. The V and J ends lost 4 bases and 4 bases respectively, with 14 bases between them.

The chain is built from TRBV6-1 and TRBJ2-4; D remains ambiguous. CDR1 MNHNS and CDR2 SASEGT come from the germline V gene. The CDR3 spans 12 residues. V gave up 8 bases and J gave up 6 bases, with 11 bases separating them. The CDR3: CASGPIGNIQYF. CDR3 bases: TGTGCCAGCGGTCCGATTGGAAACATTCAGTACTTC.

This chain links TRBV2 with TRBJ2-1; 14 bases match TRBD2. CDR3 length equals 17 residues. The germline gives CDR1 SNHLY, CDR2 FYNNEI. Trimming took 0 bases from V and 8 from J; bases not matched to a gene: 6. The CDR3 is CASSEAVTSGRGDEQFF. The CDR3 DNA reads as TGTGCCAGCAGTGAAGCCGTGACTAGCGGGAGGGGCGATGAGCAGTTCTTC.

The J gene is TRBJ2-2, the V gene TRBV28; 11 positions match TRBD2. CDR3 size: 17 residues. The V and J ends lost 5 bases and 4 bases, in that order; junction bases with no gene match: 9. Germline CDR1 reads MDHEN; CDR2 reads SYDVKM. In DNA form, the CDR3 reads TGTGCCAGCAGTCGTCCGGGACTAGCGGAAATCACCGGGGAGCTGTTTTTT. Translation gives CASSRPGLAEITGELFF. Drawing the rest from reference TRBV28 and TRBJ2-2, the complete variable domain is DVKVTQSSRYLVKRTGEKVFLECVQDMDHENMFWYRQDPGLGLRLIYFSYDVKMKEKGDIPEGYSVSREKKERFSLILESASTNQTSMYLCASSRPGLAEITGELFFGEGSRLTVL.

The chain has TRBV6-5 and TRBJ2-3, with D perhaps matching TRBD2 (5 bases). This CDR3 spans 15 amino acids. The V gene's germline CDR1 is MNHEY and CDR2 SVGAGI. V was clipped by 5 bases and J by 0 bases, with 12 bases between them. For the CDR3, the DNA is TGTGCCAGCAGTGGCCTAAGCGGCAGCACAGATACGCAGTATTTT. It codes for CASSGLSGSTDTQYF.